The 4 T cell receptor beta chains below were found in one sample sequenced in a study of blood T cell repertoires in COVID-19. Sequenced by immunoSEQ multiplex PCR; TCRdb stores in-frame clones only, minus some. The table records 250,000 to 300,000 clones, roughly 90% of them present only once. Sequenced input: peripheral blood. These receptors originate from a woman aged 25-40 years with COVID-19, enrolled during active disease.

The rearrangement links TRBV9 to TRBJ2-5, with a tentative D call TRBD2 (5 bases). Germline lookup yields CDR1 SGDLS and CDR2 YYNGEE. V lost 0 bases, J lost 5 bases, and 11 bases lay in between. The CDR3 consists of 14 residues. The CDR3: CASSVGGYWETQYF. CDR3 in DNA: TGTGCCAGCAGCGTAGGAGGGTACTGGGAGACCCAGTACTTC.

This chain uses TRBV5-4 with TRBJ2-1; D uncertain. CDR3 length: 16 amino acids. V gave up 4 bases and J gave up 3 bases, with 17 bases separating them. The germline gives CDR1 SGHNT, CDR2 YYREEE (reference sequence). CDR3 loop: CASSGPGLAIYNEQFF. The CDR3 DNA reads as TGTGCCAGCAGCGGCCCCGGGTTGGCCATCTACAATGAGCAGTTCTTC.

The chain carries TRBV27 and TRBJ2-3, with 7 bases fitting TRBD2. Germline trimming cut 3 bases from V and 0 bases from J; bases unmatched to any gene: 0. The CDR3 extends over 14 amino acids. Germline V CDR1 and CDR2: MNHEY, SMNVEV (reference sequence). Written as DNA, the CDR3 is TGTGCCAGCAGTTTCGGGGGGAGCACAGATACGCAGTATTTT. It is translated as CASSFGGSTDTQYF.

This clone came up once. CDR3 bases: TGTGCCAGTAGTATCTTGGCAGGTGGGGAAAAACTGTTTTTT. The encoded protein is CASSILAGGEKLFF. The chain employs TRBV19 and TRBJ1-4, with D uncertain. The ends were cut back, 3 bases at V and 8 bases at J, with 13 bases in the middle. The CDR3 contains 14 residues. Germline CDR1 is LNHDA and CDR2 is SQIVND (reference sequence).